The next 12 T cell receptor beta chains were all read from a single sample in a study of T cells in Graves' hyperthyroidism and ophthalmopathy. Amplification targeted TCR beta CDR3 regions from RNA transcripts. The primer set for the first-round RT-PCR of the TCR CDR3 was HTBI. Using its own MiXCR run on the multiplex PCR reads, TCRdb lists one record per CDR3 protein. The table has approximately 46,000 distinct CDR3 sequences, around half seen once. Sequencing used peripheral blood or thyroid tissue (not recorded which). These receptors were taken from a woman aged 45-60 years with Graves' hyperthyroidism.

This clonotype was seen at least ten times. The chain has TRBV7-9 and TRBJ1-6, with a tentative D call TRBD1 (6 bases). V lost 5 bases, J lost 10 bases, and 15 bases lay in between. Germline V lookup: CDR1 SEHNR, CDR2 FQNEAQ (reference sequence). CDR3 length: 14 residues. CDR3 in amino acids: CASSPQTGNSPLHF. CDR3 nucleotides: TGTGCCAGCAGCCCCCAAACAGGGAACTCACCCCTCCACTTT.

V gene TRBV7-9 combines with J gene TRBJ2-7; 8 nucleotides match TRBD2. After removal of 2 bases from V and 4 bases from J, the junction contained 10 bases not matched to a gene. The CDR3 loop spans 16 amino acids. Germline V gene sequence: CDR1 SEHNR, CDR2 FQNEAQ (reference sequence). CDR3 residues: CASSLRGAAGVYEQYF. The CDR3 region has the DNA TGTGCCAGCAGCTTAAGAGGGGCAGCGGGAGTGTACGAGCAGTACTTC.

The table lists this clonotype with many counts. This chain uses TRBV2 with TRBJ1-1; TRBD1 matches at 10 bases. The CDR3 extends over 15 amino acids. Germline V CDR1 and CDR2: SNHLY, FYNNEI. V shed 6 bases, J shed 1 base, and the junction held 5 bases outside the gene matches. CDR3 nucleotide sequence: TGTGCCAGCAGAGCAGGACAGGGGGGGAACACTGAAGCTTTCTTT. It codes for CASRAGQGGNTEAFF. Variable domain in full (rest from reference TRBV2 and TRBJ1-1): EPEVTQTPSHQVTQMGQEVILRCVPISNHLYFYWYRQILGQKVEFLVSFYNNEISEKSEIFDDQFSVERPDGSNFTLKIRSTKLEDSAMYFCASRAGQGGNTEAFFGQGTRLTVV.

A remark on this clonotype: Because the CDR3 is missing its conserved closing phenylalanine or tryptophan, this is likely a read error. V usage is TRBV20-1 and J usage is TRBJ2-5, with D possibly being TRBD1 (6 bases). The CDR3 consists of 12 residues. CDR1 DFQATT and CDR2 SNEGSKA come from the germline V gene (reference sequence). The CDR3 DNA reads TGCAGTGCTAGAGAGGGACAAGCGACCCAGTACATC. It is translated as CSAREGQATQYI.

By share of the sample, this clonotype is medium-sized. CDR3 residues: CSARQGQETQYF. The CDR3 coding sequence is TGCAGTGCTCGACAGGGCCAAGAGACCCAGTACTTC. The chain uses TRBV20-1 and TRBJ2-5, with 7 bases identical to TRBD1. Trimming cost V 5 bases and J 1 base; bases outside gene matches: 1. The germline V gene has CDR1 DFQATT and CDR2 SNEGSKA (reference sequence). The CDR3 extends over 12 amino acids.

This clonotype was detected ten times or more. This chain connects TRBV28 to TRBJ2-7; D might be TRBD1 (6 bases). Trimming removed 8 bases from V and 4 bases from J, with 21 bases in between. CDR1 is MDHEN and CDR2 is SYDVKM in the germline V gene. The CDR3 is 15 amino acids. The CDR3 DNA reads TGTGCCAGCCACAGGGAAACGGCCCCGGGGTACGAGCAGTACTTC. Encoded protein: CASHRETAPGYEQYF.

This sequence joins TRBV10-1 and TRBJ1-2; the D is unclear. Germline V gives CDR1 WNHNN, CDR2 SYGVQD (reference sequence). CDR3 length: 14 amino acids. Trimming took off 4 bases at V and 2 bases at J, with 11 bases between the two ends. CDR3 in amino acids: CASSVGPLNYGYTF. CDR3 in DNA: TGCGCCAGCAGTGTAGGACCCCTAAACTATGGCTACACCTTC.

This clonotype was counted a few times. The chain is built from TRBV7-3 and TRBJ2-7; no reliable D call. The germline V gene has CDR1 SGHTA and CDR2 FQGTGA. V was clipped by 5 bases and J by 7 bases, with 15 bases between them. CDR3 length: 13 amino acids. Here the CDR3 DNA reads TGTGCCAGCAGCCCCGTCCCCACCGGGGAGCAGTACTTC. Its protein is CASSPVPTGEQYF.

This clonotype has at least ten counts. This rearrangement joins TRBV20-1 to TRBJ1-1; 8 nucleotides match TRBD1. Germline V CDR1 and CDR2: DFQATT, SNEGSKA (reference sequence). The length of the CDR3 is 15 residues. J gave up 1 base and V 6 bases, and 10 bases lay outside the gene matches. In DNA, the CDR3 is TGCAGTGCCAGGACAGGGAGGAGAGAGAACACTGAAGCTTTCTTT. It yields the protein CSARTGRRENTEAFF.

The chain carries TRBV5-1 and TRBJ2-7; possibly TRBD1 for D (8 bases). Trimming took 1 base from V and 3 from J, leaving 11 bases between them. This CDR3 comprises 14 residues. Germline loops: CDR1 SGHRS, CDR2 YFSETQ. This chain's CDR3 is CASSLSGTGYEQYF. The DNA for the CDR3 is TGCGCCAGCAGCTTGAGCGGGACAGGCTACGAGCAGTACTTC.

There are many counts of this clonotype. The chain combines TRBV7-8 with TRBJ2-2; 12 bases agree with TRBD1. Trimming cost V 3 bases and J 5 bases; bases outside gene matches: 10. CDR3 size: 18 residues. Germline CDR1 reads SGHVS; CDR2 reads FQNEAQ. CDR3 sequence reads: CASSFRDRGLWVTGELFF. The CDR3 nucleotides read TGTGCCAGCAGCTTCCGGGACAGGGGGCTTTGGGTTACCGGGGAGCTGTTTTTT.

This clonotype appeared many times. CDR3 sequence (DNA): TGTGCCACCCGAAAGGACAGCTATAATTCACCCCTCCACTTT. It is translated as CATRKDSYNSPLHF. The rearrangement uses TRBV2 and TRBJ1-6; D is possibly TRBD1 (6 bases). CDR1 is SNHLY, CDR2 FYNNEI, per germline. The CDR3 totals 14 residues. Trimming pared 10 bases from V and 3 bases from J, leaving 13 bases between.